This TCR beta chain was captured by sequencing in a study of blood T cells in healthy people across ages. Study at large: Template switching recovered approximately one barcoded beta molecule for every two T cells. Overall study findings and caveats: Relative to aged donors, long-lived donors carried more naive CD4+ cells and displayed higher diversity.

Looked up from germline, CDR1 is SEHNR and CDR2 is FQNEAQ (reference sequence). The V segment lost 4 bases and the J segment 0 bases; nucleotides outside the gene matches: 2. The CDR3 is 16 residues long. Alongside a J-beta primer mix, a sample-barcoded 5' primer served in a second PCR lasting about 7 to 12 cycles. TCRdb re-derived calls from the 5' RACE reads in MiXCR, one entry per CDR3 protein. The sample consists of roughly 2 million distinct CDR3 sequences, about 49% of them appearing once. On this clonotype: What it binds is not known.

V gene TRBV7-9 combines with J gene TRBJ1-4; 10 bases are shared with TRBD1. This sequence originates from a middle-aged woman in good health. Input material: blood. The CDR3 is CASSSGQGTTNEKLFF. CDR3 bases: TGTGCCAGCAGCTCGGGACAGGGGACAACTAATGAAAAACTGTTTTTT.